This TCR beta chain was observed in a study of T cell responses to AZD1222 COVID-19 vaccine. Study information: Analyses pooled second doses at about 4 or about 12 weeks. General observations from the study: Only 5 or 6 AZD1222 recipients were seropositive at baseline. Increases in Spike-specific TCR breadth and depth were seen after two AZD1222 doses.

Concerning this clone itself: Its target is not known.

The CDR3 is 13 amino acids. Germline V gene sequence: CDR1 SNHLY, CDR2 FYNNEI. The germline V and J ends were trimmed by 0 bases and 15 bases, with 14 bases remaining between them. Here immunoSEQ multiplex PCR was the method, and the copy in TCRdb shows in-frame clones only, minus some. The sample records more than 250,000 clones, 90% to 95% being singletons. This TCR was sampled from an adult in good health. The sample consisted of peripheral blood, taken on day 0 of AZD1222 vaccination. The gene calls are TRBV2 and TRBJ1-4; no clear D gene. The CDR3 region has the DNA TGTGCCAGCAGTGAAGCGCCGGCCGGACGAATGTTTTTT. Its translation is CASSEAPAGRMFF.